Shown below are 23 T cell receptor beta chains from a single sample sequenced in a study of cytomegalovirus exposure and HLA in healthy donors. It was with 60 Vbeta and 13 Jbeta primers that the PCR ran. Here immunoSEQ multiplex PCR was the method, and the copy in TCRdb shows in-frame clones only, minus some. The profile shows about 100,000 clones, about 70% of them singletons. The material sequenced was PBMCs. The receptors were gathered from a female donor in good health and CMV-seropositive.

This clone was counted a single time. This chain joins TRBV19 and TRBJ1-5, with a tentative D call TRBD1 (5 bases). CDR1 and CDR2 from the germline V gene are LNHDA and SQIVND (reference sequence). Between the trimmed V and J ends, which lost 7 bases and 6 bases, there was a span of 13 bases. This CDR3 spans 13 amino acids. The CDR3 DNA follows: TGTGCCAGTACTTCAAGGGGAGGTCAGCCCCAGCATTTT. Encoded protein: CASTSRGGQPQHF.

This clone showed up just a few times. The J gene is TRBJ1-2, the V gene TRBV2; no definite D call. The CDR3 sequence is 12 residues long. The germline gives CDR1 SNHLY, CDR2 FYNNEI. The V and J ends lost 8 bases and 2 bases respectively, with 9 bases between them. CDR3 in DNA: TGTGCCAGCCAACAGTCGAACTATGGCTACACCTTC. It encodes CASQQSNYGYTF.

This clone was recorded a few times. This chain joins TRBV4-1 and TRBJ2-1; a weak D match, TRBD2 (6 bases). Germline V gene data show CDR1 as MGHRA and CDR2 as YSYEKL. CDR3 size: 16 residues. The V gene lost 0 bases and the J gene lost 3 bases, with 12 bases spanning the gap. The DNA for the CDR3 is TGCGCCAGCAGCCAAGAGGGCGGGGAGCGCTACAATGAGCAGTTCTTC. Translation: CASSQEGGERYNEQFF.

The V call is TRBV4-2, the J call TRBJ2-3; D unclear. This CDR3 is built from 15 residues. The germline V gene encodes CDR1 LGHNA and CDR2 YNFKEQ. V was cut by 1 base and J by 0 bases, with 8 bases left in between. CDR3 residues: CASSQVIRSTDTQYF. In DNA form, the CDR3 reads TGTGCCAGCAGCCAAGTAATCCGGAGCACAGATACGCAGTATTTT.

The chain couples TRBV11-2 to TRBJ2-2, with TRBD1 as a possible D gene (5 bases). The CDR3 sequence is 15 residues long. Germline V gives CDR1 SGHAT, CDR2 FQNNGV. Trimming left V 5 bases short and J 7 bases short, with 17 bases between. CDR3 loop: CASSPSLGAVGELFF. The CDR3 DNA is TGTGCCAGCAGCCCCTCCCTTGGGGCGGTCGGGGAGCTGTTTTTT.

The chain has TRBV28 and TRBJ1-1; TRBD1 aligns across 7 bases. Germline lookup yields CDR1 MDHEN and CDR2 SYDVKM. The ends lost 5 bases at V and 0 bases at J; junction bases unmatched: 12. This CDR3 has 17 amino acids. For the CDR3, the DNA is TGTGCCAGCAGTACTACTTTTGTAGGGACAGTGAACACTGAAGCTTTCTTT. This gives the protein CASSTTFVGTVNTEAFF.

This chain joins TRBV14 and TRBJ2-7, with 8 bases that match TRBD1. Trimming took 1 base from V and 7 from J; bases not matched to a gene: 12. CDR1 SGHDN and CDR2 FVKESK come from the germline V gene. CDR3 length: 16 residues. CDR3 DNA: TGTGCCAGCAGCCAAGGAGTATCCCAGGGGGCGTTGGAGCAGTACTTC. Translating gives CASSQGVSQGALEQYF.

The rearrangement links TRBV7-8 to TRBJ2-3; TRBD1 aligns across 8 bases. The CDR3 contains 12 residues. CDR1 is SGHVS, CDR2 FQNEAQ, per germline. With 6 bases clipped from V and 8 bases from J, the junction kept 4 bases outside the gene matches. Written as DNA, the CDR3 is TGTGCCAGCAGGATGACAGGGGCTACGCAGTATTTT. Residues: CASRMTGATQYF.

This sequence joins TRBV5-1 and TRBJ1-1; D ambiguous. Germline-derived CDR1 and CDR2 are SGHRS and YFSETQ. The CDR3 sequence is 14 residues long. Deletions cut 0 bases from V and 8 bases from J, with 14 bases between. The chain's CDR3 is CASSLEGGGREAFF. In DNA form, the CDR3 reads TGCGCCAGCAGCTTGGAAGGAGGAGGGAGGGAAGCTTTCTTT.

A few counts support this clone. The V gene is TRBV4-2, the J gene TRBJ1-5, with 9 bases identical to TRBD1. Germline values: CDR1 LGHNA, CDR2 YNFKEQ. With 1 base clipped from V and 0 bases from J, the junction kept 1 base outside the gene matches. The CDR3 sequence is 16 residues long. CDR3 amino acids: CASSQADRGSNQPQHF. The CDR3 coding sequence is TGTGCCAGCAGCCAAGCGGACAGGGGTAGCAATCAGCCCCAGCATTTT.

CDR3 nucleotide sequence: TGTGCCAGCTCGTCCCAAGGGACAGGGGCCTACGAGCAGTACTTC. Residues: CASSSQGTGAYEQYF. The J gene is TRBJ2-7, the V gene TRBV5-4; 10 bases agree with TRBD1. The CDR3 runs 15 residues. Germline loops: CDR1 SGHNT, CDR2 YYREEE (reference sequence). V dropped 7 bases and J dropped 2; count of bases not matched to a gene: 9.

The rearrangement uses TRBV7-2 and TRBJ2-5, with 8 bases identical to TRBD1. Germline V gene sequence: CDR1 SGHTA, CDR2 FQGNSA. The CDR3 covers 15 residues. The J segment lost 1 base and the V segment lost 2 bases, leaving 3 bases of the junction unmatched. The CDR3 reads CASSLPGTGQETQYF. The CDR3 bases are TGTGCCAGCAGCTTACCCGGGACAGGCCAAGAGACCCAGTACTTC.

The V call is TRBV7-8, the J call TRBJ2-2; TRBD1 matches 7 bases. The CDR3 runs 17 residues. V was pared by 1 base and J by 1 base, with 6 bases of the junction left unmatched. The germline V gene has CDR1 SGHVS and CDR2 FQNEAQ. CDR3 coding DNA: TGTGCCAGCAGCTTAGGGGCCAGGACAGGGAACACCGGGGAGCTGTTTTTT. This translates into CASSLGARTGNTGELFF.

In regard to this clone: The junction departs from germline at one end; a sequencing error may be responsible. V is TRBV7-7 and J is TRBJ1-1; 9 nucleotides line up with TRBD1. Germline CDR1 and CDR2: SSHAT and FNYEAQ (reference sequence). The CDR3 runs 15 residues. CDR3 sequence: CASSFHRDRVTEAFF. CDR3 DNA: TGTGCTAGCAGCTTCCACCGGGACAGGGTCACTGAAGCTTTCTTT.

This clone showed up just once. The chain uses TRBV28 and TRBJ2-7, with D possibly being TRBD2 (6 bases). The CDR3 has 15 amino acids. Trimming took 8 bases from V and 4 from J, leaving 21 bases between them. Germline loops: CDR1 MDHEN, CDR2 SYDVKM. CDR3 nucleotides: TGTGCCAGCCATACCCCCCCCGGGAGCGTATACGAGCAGTACTTC. It is translated as CASHTPPGSVYEQYF.

The chain uses TRBV7-9 and TRBJ2-7; 9 bases line up with TRBD1. V lost 4 bases and J lost 1; bases outside the gene matches: 2. The CDR3 extends over 14 amino acids. The germline V gene has CDR1 SEHNR and CDR2 FQNEAQ (reference sequence). The CDR3 sequence is CASSSDRGSYEQYF. As DNA, the CDR3 is TGTGCCAGCAGCTCGGACAGGGGTTCCTACGAGCAGTACTTC.

This clone was seen a single time. This chain uses TRBV11-3 with TRBJ2-7, with 7 nucleotides matching TRBD1. The CDR3 sequence is 13 residues long. Germline V gene sequence: CDR1 SGHNT, CDR2 YENEEA. J gave up 3 bases and V 5 bases, and 4 bases lay outside the gene matches. The CDR3 sequence is CASSVNRGYEQYF. The CDR3 DNA sequence: TGTGCCAGCAGCGTAAACAGGGGCTACGAGCAGTACTTC. Full variable domain (outside the CDR3, taken from reference TRBV11-3 and TRBJ2-7): EAGVVQSPRYKIIEKKQPVAFWCNPISGHNTLYWYLQNLGQGPELLIRYENEEAVDDSQLPKDRFSAERLKGVDSTLKIQPAELGDSAVYLCASSVNRGYEQYFGPGTRLTVT.

The V gene is TRBV9, the J gene TRBJ2-2; D ambiguous. The V gene's germline CDR1 is SGDLS and CDR2 YYNGEE. V lost 4 bases and J 4 bases, leaving 14 bases between the germline ends. The CDR3 has 15 amino acids. CDR3 in amino acids: CASSLSFESTGELFF. DNA of the CDR3: TGTGCCAGCAGCCTCTCCTTCGAGAGCACCGGGGAGCTGTTTTTT. Together with reference TRBV9 and TRBJ2-2, the CDR3 gives the full variable domain: DSGVTQTPKHLITATGQRVTLRCSPRSGDLSVYWYQQSLDQGLQFLIQYYNGEERAKGNILERFSAQQFPDLHSELNLSSLELGDSALYFCASSLSFESTGELFFGEGSRLTVL.

V usage is TRBV7-9 and J usage is TRBJ1-4; D is unresolved. The CDR3 length is 16 residues. Trimming removed 7 bases at V and 11 bases at J, with 26 bases between. The germline gives CDR1 SEHNR, CDR2 FQNEAQ (reference sequence). This CDR3 is CASNRERGPLGGKLFF. CDR3 bases: TGTGCCAGCAACCGTGAGAGAGGCCCCTTGGGCGGGAAACTGTTTTTT.

This clone was seen a handful of times. V and J are TRBV7-2 and TRBJ1-1; D is unresolved. In germline, CDR1 is SGHTA, CDR2 FQGNSA. With 6 bases removed from V and 7 bases from J, the gap between germline ends came to 9 bases. This CDR3 region has 11 residues. DNA of the CDR3: TGTGCCAGCAGTCCCCGGTATGAAGCTTTCTTT. This encodes CASSPRYEAFF.

V is TRBV6-5 and J is TRBJ1-1; the D gene is possibly TRBD1 (6 bases). The CDR3 contains 13 residues. Trimming removed 5 bases from V and 9 bases from J, with 16 bases in between. From germline, CDR1 is MNHEY and CDR2 SVGAGI. The CDR3 nucleotides read TGTGCCAGCAGTACCGGGACACTCGGAAAAGCTTTCTTT. Translating it yields CASSTGTLGKAFF.

The rearrangement uses TRBV18 and TRBJ2-7, with 8 bases identical to TRBD2. V was clipped by 5 bases and J by 4 bases; unmatched bases: 10. Per the germline V gene, CDR1 is KGHSH and CDR2 is LQKENI. The CDR3 length is 15 residues. CDR3 residues: CASSVNSGKGYEQYF. CDR3 coding DNA: TGTGCCAGCTCAGTCAATAGCGGGAAGGGATACGAGCAGTACTTC.

This sequence joins TRBV7-3 and TRBJ1-1; D not certain. Germline V gives CDR1 SGHTA, CDR2 FQGTGA. This CDR3 contains 14 residues. The V end lost 2 bases, the J end lost 1 base, and 8 bases lay between the germline ends. The CDR3 loop is CASSLGPQNTEAFF. CDR3 bases: TGTGCCAGCAGCTTAGGGCCACAGAACACTGAAGCTTTCTTT.